Listed here are 26 T cell receptor beta chains from one sample, sequenced in a study of OX40 agonist ivuxolimab in advanced cancers. Clones were read by immunoSEQ multiplex PCR, and TCRdb kept only the in-frame ones, dropping some. The table records 45,000 to 50,000 clones, 79% of them present only once. The source material was CD4+ or CD8+ T cells sorted from blood, sampled in a trial of the OX40 agonist ivuxolimab. The receptors were gathered from an adult with an advanced solid tumor such as melanoma, head and neck, liver or kidney cancer.

Notes on this clone: Germline and junction disagree at one end, which may indicate a read error. The V and J genes are TRBV7-9 and TRBJ2-3; 8 nucleotides align to TRBD2. This CDR3 contains 15 residues. The germline CDR1 and CDR2 sequences are SEHNR and FQNEAQ (reference sequence). The CDR3 here is CASSLSGGLVITRYF. CDR3 in DNA: TGTGCCAGCAGCTTAAGCGGGGGACTCGTTATTACGCGGTATTTT.

Notes on this clone: The junction departs from germline at one end; a sequencing error may be responsible. The V and J genes are TRBV7-7 and TRBJ2-5; possibly TRBD1 for D (6 bases). Looked up from germline, CDR1 is SSHAT and CDR2 is FNYEAQ (reference sequence). CDR3 length: 14 amino acids. Written as DNA, the CDR3 is TGTGCTAGCAGCTTAGCCGGGACAAAAGAGACCCAGTACTTC. This gives the protein CASSLAGTKETQYF.

CDR3: CAWSVPPGSVLYF. CDR3 sequence (DNA): TGTGCCTGGAGTGTACCCCCGGGTTCCGTGTTGTACTTC. J is TRBJ2-7 and V is TRBV30; D uncertain. This CDR3 region has 13 residues. The V gene's germline CDR1 is GTSNPN and CDR2 SVGIG (reference sequence). The V gene lost 0 bases and the J gene lost 12 bases, with 18 bases spanning the gap. The full variable domain, its missing parts supplied by reference TRBV30 and TRBJ2-7, is SQTIHQWPATLVQPVGSPLSLECTVEGTSNPNLYWYRQAAGRGLQLLFYSVGIGQISSEVPQNLSASRPQDRQFILSSKKLLLSDSGFYLCAWSVPPGSVLYFGPGTRLTVT.

The chain couples TRBV7-9 to TRBJ1-4; D unresolved. V lost 5 bases, J lost 0 bases, and 13 bases lay in between. CDR1 and CDR2 (germline): SEHNR, FQNEAQ (reference sequence). This CDR3 comprises 16 residues. CDR3 in DNA: TGTGCCAGCAGCCCGCCCGACCGAGCAACTAATGAAAAACTGTTTTTT. The encoded protein is CASSPPDRATNEKLFF.

This rearrangement joins TRBV28 to TRBJ1-3; D uncertain. V was cut by 6 bases and J by 2 bases, with 5 bases left in between. CDR3 length: 12 amino acids. Germline V gene data show CDR1 as MDHEN and CDR2 as SYDVKM. Here the CDR3 reads CASRGTGNTIYF. As DNA, the CDR3 is TGTGCCAGCAGAGGGACTGGAAACACCATATATTTT. Drawing the rest from reference TRBV28 and TRBJ1-3, the complete variable domain is DVKVTQSSRYLVKRTGEKVFLECVQDMDHENMFWYRQDPGLGLRLIYFSYDVKMKEKGDIPEGYSVSREKKERFSLILESASTNQTSMYLCASRGTGNTIYFGEGSWLTVV.

This sequence joins TRBV11-2 and TRBJ1-5; TRBD1 might be the D (5 bases). V lost 5 bases and J 9 bases, leaving 14 bases between the germline ends. This CDR3 is built from 13 residues. Looked up from germline, CDR1 is SGHAT and CDR2 is FQNNGV. The CDR3 DNA reads as TGTGCCAGCAGCAGAAAGGGGCAGCCGCCCCAGCATTTT. Protein sequence: CASSRKGQPPQHF.

The chain links TRBV6-6 to TRBJ2-1, with D perhaps assigned TRBD1 or TRBD2 (5 bases each). Germline-derived CDR1 and CDR2 are MNHNY and SVGAGI (reference sequence). V lost 2 bases and J 0 bases, leaving 11 bases between the germline ends. This CDR3 contains 16 residues. For the CDR3, the DNA is TGTGCCAGCAGTTACATTAAGGGGAGCTCCTACAATGAGCAGTTCTTC. It is translated as CASSYIKGSSYNEQFF.

The rearrangement uses TRBV7-9 and TRBJ1-1, with TRBD1 matching over 8 bases. The CDR3 totals 14 residues. Germline lookup yields CDR1 SEHNR and CDR2 FQNEAQ (reference sequence). The V and J ends lost 4 bases and 10 bases, in that order; junction bases with no gene match: 11. As DNA, the CDR3 is TGTGCCAGCAGCTCAGACAGGGGTAGGAGAGTAGCTTTCTTT. This encodes CASSSDRGRRVAFF.

The chain joins TRBV11-1 to TRBJ2-2, with a possible D match to TRBD2 (6 bases). The V gene's germline CDR1 is SGHAT and CDR2 FQDESV (reference sequence). V was shortened by 2 bases and J by 0 bases, with 16 bases between the two germline ends. The CDR3 consists of 18 residues. CDR3 DNA sequence: TGTGCCAGCAGCTTATTGGGACTCAGTAGCACGAACACCGGGGAGCTGTTTTTT. Amino acid sequence: CASSLLGLSSTNTGELFF.

The V gene is TRBV7-2, the J gene TRBJ2-5; D possibly matches TRBD1 or TRBD2 (5 bases each). This CDR3 spans 14 amino acids. Germline V gene sequence: CDR1 SGHTA, CDR2 FQGNSA. V lost 5 bases, J lost 4 bases, and 14 bases lay in between. The CDR3 is CASSLGGLTETQYF. The CDR3 nucleotides read TGTGCCAGCAGCCTTGGGGGTTTAACAGAGACCCAGTACTTC.

This sequence joins TRBV7-2 and TRBJ1-5; 12 nucleotides agree with TRBD1. The CDR3 spans 15 residues. V lost 5 bases and J lost 7; bases outside the gene matches: 6. The germline V gene encodes CDR1 SGHTA and CDR2 FQGNSA. The CDR3 reads CASSQGQGARQPQHF. The CDR3, as DNA: TGTGCCAGCAGCCAGGGACAGGGGGCAAGGCAGCCCCAGCATTTT.

The DNA of the CDR3 is TGTGCCAGCAGCCCTAGGCGCGGGACAGGGGGTGGCTACACCTTC. Translating it yields CASSPRRGTGGGYTF. This chain uses TRBV7-8 with TRBJ1-2, with 11 bases lining up with TRBD1. The J segment lost 7 bases and the V segment lost 5 bases, leaving 9 bases of the junction unmatched. Germline loops: CDR1 SGHVS, CDR2 FQNEAQ. This CDR3 spans 15 amino acids.

The chain employs TRBV6-6 and TRBJ1-2, with TRBD1 identical over 10 bases. CDR3 length: 15 amino acids. CDR1 MNHNY and CDR2 SVGAGI come from the germline V gene (reference sequence). V gave up 0 bases and J gave up 3 bases; unmatched junction bases: 1. CDR3 nucleotides: TGTGCCAGCAGTTACTCGGGACAGGGGCACTATGGCTACACCTTC. It translates to CASSYSGQGHYGYTF.

The chain carries TRBV14 and TRBJ2-6; the D gene is possibly TRBD2 (6 bases). From germline, CDR1 is SGHDN and CDR2 FVKESK. CDR3 length: 16 amino acids. The V end lost 0 bases, the J end lost 2 bases, and 8 bases lay between the germline ends. The DNA for the CDR3 is TGTGCCAGCAGCCAAGATTGGGGGGCTGGGGCCAACGTCCTGACTTTC. Translated: CASSQDWGAGANVLTF.

This clone was recorded a few times. The gene calls are TRBV30 and TRBJ1-6; D gene uncertain. The germline V and J ends were trimmed by 2 bases and 13 bases, with 15 bases remaining between them. Germline V CDR1 and CDR2: GTSNPN, SVGIG (reference sequence). CDR3 length: 13 residues. CDR3 in DNA: TGTGCCTGGAGTCCAGGACTGGAATCTCCCCTCCACTTT. Its protein product is CAWSPGLESPLHF.

The gene calls are TRBV6-5 and TRBJ1-5; 7 positions match TRBD1. Germline values: CDR1 MNHEY, CDR2 SVGAGI. The CDR3 is 16 amino acids. With 4 bases clipped from V and 3 bases from J, the junction kept 9 bases outside the gene matches. The CDR3 here is CASSFSTGTDNQPQHF. CDR3 DNA: TGTGCCAGCAGTTTTTCCACCGGGACAGACAATCAGCCCCAGCATTTT.

This clone was recorded a few times. This chain links TRBV5-6 with TRBJ2-6; TRBD2 is a possible D gene (6 bases). This CDR3 has 16 amino acids. V was cut by 4 bases and J by 1 base, with 12 bases left in between. The germline gives CDR1 SGHDT, CDR2 YYEEEE. CDR3 DNA: TGTGCCAGCAGCGAAGTGGGGGGATCTGGGGCCAACGTCCTGACTTTC. Translating it yields CASSEVGGSGANVLTF.

The J gene is TRBJ2-1, the V gene TRBV6-6; no reliable D call. The CDR3 is 13 amino acids. V was pared by 5 bases and J by 5 bases, with 10 bases between. Germline V gene sequence: CDR1 MNHNY, CDR2 SVGAGI (reference sequence). The CDR3 region is CASSTRINNEQFF. The CDR3 bases are TGTGCCAGCAGTACTCGAATTAACAATGAGCAGTTCTTC.

This chain joins TRBV7-6 and TRBJ2-7; no firm D call. CDR1 and CDR2 from the germline V gene are SGHVS and FNYEAQ. The CDR3 has 15 amino acids. With 7 bases removed from V and 1 base from J, the gap between germline ends came to 17 bases. The CDR3 nucleotides read TGTGCCAGCAACCCGTCACCCTCTTCTTCCTACGAGCAGTACTTC. This translates into CASNPSPSSSYEQYF.

The rearrangement uses TRBV19 and TRBJ2-7, with D perhaps matching TRBD2 (5 bases). Germline-derived CDR1 and CDR2 are LNHDA and SQIVND (reference sequence). Deletions cut 5 bases from V and 3 bases from J, with 14 bases between. This CDR3 spans 14 amino acids. The CDR3 protein is CASSSRVGGYEQYF. The CDR3 nucleotides are TGTGCCAGTAGTTCCCGAGTTGGAGGCTACGAGCAGTACTTC.

This chain connects TRBV9 to TRBJ2-2; tentatively, D is TRBD1 (6 bases). The CDR3 loop spans 13 amino acids. CDR1 SGDLS and CDR2 YYNGEE come from the germline V gene. V lost 1 base and J lost 7, with 8 bases in between. CDR3 residues: CASSVKGGGELFF. The CDR3 nucleotides read TGTGCCAGCAGCGTAAAAGGGGGCGGGGAGCTGTTTTTT.

The chain carries TRBV21-1 and TRBJ2-5. TRBV21-1 represents a pseudogene. This CDR3 contains 15 residues. The CDR3 bases are TGTGCCAGCAGCAAAGTTGAGAACACCCAAGAGACCCAGTACTTC. Amino acids: CASSKVENTQETQYF.

The chain employs TRBV5-1 and TRBJ2-7; weak D call: TRBD1 (5 bases). The germline CDR1 and CDR2 sequences are SGHRS and YFSETQ. The CDR3 is 13 amino acids. Trimming took off 0 bases at V and 4 bases at J, with 8 bases between the two ends. The CDR3 loop is CASSLAGQYEQYF. CDR3 coding DNA: TGCGCCAGCAGCTTGGCAGGGCAGTACGAGCAGTACTTC.

The table lists this clone with a few counts. The J gene is TRBJ2-3, the V gene TRBV11-2, with 8 bases identical to TRBD2. The CDR3 sequence is 15 residues long. Germline CDR1 reads SGHAT; CDR2 reads FQNNGV. V lost 5 bases to trimming and J lost 2 bases; unmatched junction nucleotides: 6. CDR3 protein: CASSISGAFTDTQYF. DNA of the CDR3: TGTGCCAGCAGCATTAGCGGGGCCTTCACAGATACGCAGTATTTT.

The chain links TRBV27 to TRBJ1-2; D is unclear. V was clipped by 0 bases and J by 4 bases, with 6 bases between them. CDR1 is MNHEY and CDR2 is SMNVEV in the germline V gene (reference sequence). The CDR3 loop spans 13 amino acids. The CDR3 loop reads CASSLSGSYGYTF. The CDR3 DNA sequence: TGTGCCAGCAGTTTATCCGGGTCCTATGGCTACACCTTC.

This clone was seen a few times. V is TRBV7-9 and J is TRBJ2-7, with 7 bases matching TRBD2. V lost 2 bases and J lost 3; bases outside the gene matches: 10. Germline CDR1 SEHNR, CDR2 FQNEAQ (reference sequence). CDR3 length: 16 amino acids. CDR3 amino acids: CASSLSIPSGDYEQYF. In nucleotides, the CDR3 is TGTGCCAGCAGCTTATCGATACCTAGCGGAGACTACGAGCAGTACTTC.